Below are 25 T cell receptor beta chains sequenced from a single sample in a study of radiotherapy plus CTLA-4 blockade in lung cancer. Using immunoSEQ multiplex PCR, the repertoire was profiled, and TCRdb retains in-frame clones only, with some absent. This sample yields about 110,000 clones, of which around 84% are seen a single time; roughly 3.5% belongs to the top ten. The sample here was peripheral blood, taken from a patient treated with radiotherapy plus ipilimumab. The receptors shown here come from a human donor with non-small cell lung cancer that progressed on radiotherapy plus ipilimumab. Some clones in this sample may be carry-over from other donors' samples.

The chain is built from TRBV7-2 and TRBJ1-5; 8 nucleotides match TRBD1. Germline V gene lookup returns CDR1 SGHTA and CDR2 FQGNSA. This CDR3 has 14 residues. Trimming at V came to 5 bases and at J to 6 bases, leaving 6 bases not matched to a gene. This chain's CDR3 is CASSPDRGGQPQHF. The DNA of the CDR3 is TGTGCCAGCAGCCCCGACAGGGGCGGTCAGCCCCAGCATTTT.

The chain carries TRBV5-4 and TRBJ2-1; 12 nucleotides line up with TRBD2. Germline V gene sequence: CDR1 SGHNT, CDR2 YYREEE (reference sequence). The CDR3 sequence is 15 residues long. J gave up 3 bases and V 3 bases, and 1 base lay outside the gene matches. The CDR3 DNA reads as TGTGCCAGCAGCTCTAGCGGGGGGGGCTACAATGAGCAGTTCTTC. Its translation: CASSSSGGGYNEQFF. The whole variable domain, remainder taken from reference TRBV5-4 and TRBJ2-1, is ETGVTQSPTHLIKTRGQQVTLRCSSQSGHNTVSWYQQALGQGPQFIFQYYREEENGRGNFPPRFSGLQFPNYSSELNVNALELDDSALYLCASSSSGGGYNEQFFGPGTRLTVL.

The chain uses TRBV10-2 and TRBJ2-2, with D hard to call. V dropped 4 bases and J dropped 1 base, with 7 bases sitting between them. Germline V lookup: CDR1 WSHSY, CDR2 SAAADI. The CDR3 runs 14 residues. CDR3 protein: CASSGYRNTGELFF. CDR3 sequence (DNA): TGCGCCAGCAGTGGATACAGGAACACCGGGGAGCTGTTTTTT.

This sequence joins TRBV6-5 and TRBJ1-2; TRBD1 agrees at 9 bases. V shed 2 bases and J 5 bases; nucleotides not matched to a gene: 3. This CDR3 has 14 amino acids. The germline CDR1 and CDR2 sequences are MNHEY and SVGAGI. CDR3: CASSYQGQGYGYTF. DNA for the CDR3: TGTGCCAGCAGTTACCAGGGACAGGGATATGGCTACACCTTC.

This clone was counted a few times. The rearrangement joins TRBV6-1 to TRBJ2-7; D gene unclear. Trimming left V 5 bases short and J 3 bases short, with 11 bases between. The CDR3 has 13 residues. CDR1 and CDR2 from the germline V gene are MNHNS and SASEGT. The CDR3 sequence is CASSPRIGYEQYF. The CDR3 nucleotides read TGTGCCAGCAGTCCGAGGATTGGCTACGAGCAGTACTTC.

V usage is TRBV4-3 and J usage is TRBJ2-3, with D uncertain. Looked up from germline, CDR1 is LGHNA and CDR2 is YSLEER. V was clipped by 1 base and J by 2 bases, with 10 bases between them. CDR3 length equals 15 residues. DNA for the CDR3: TGCGCCAGCAGCCAAGGTGGTGGGGACACAGATACGCAGTATTTT. Its protein product is CASSQGGGDTDTQYF.

The gene calls are TRBV10-2 and TRBJ1-6, with a weak D call TRBD1 (5 bases). The germline gives CDR1 WSHSY, CDR2 SAAADI. Trimming stripped 5 bases from V and 7 bases from J, with 12 bases between. CDR3 length: 14 residues. The CDR3 nucleotides are TGCGCCAGCAGTCGATGGGGCTTCAATTCACCCCTCCACTTT. It specifies CASSRWGFNSPLHF.

This chain uses TRBV4-2 with TRBJ2-5, with D possibly being TRBD2 (6 bases). The CDR3 is made up of 14 amino acids. CDR1 is LGHNA and CDR2 is YNFKEQ in the germline V gene. V lost 1 base to trimming and J lost 5 bases, with 11 bases between them. The CDR3, as DNA: TGTGCCAGCAGCCAAGCAGGCCGGGGGGAGACCCAGTACTTC. It translates to CASSQAGRGETQYF.

This clone was counted between two and nine times. The chain recombines TRBV18 with TRBJ2-7; D might be TRBD1 or TRBD2, each matching 5 bases. The CDR3 has 11 amino acids. From germline, CDR1 is KGHSH and CDR2 LQKENI. Trimming cost V 6 bases and J 4 bases, with 7 bases left between them. The CDR3 DNA follows: TGTGCCAGCTCCAGGGAGTACGAGCAGTACTTC. This encodes CASSREYEQYF.

V gene TRBV10-3 combines with J gene TRBJ2-7, with D perhaps matching TRBD2 (7 bases). Trimming pared 7 bases from V and 2 bases from J, leaving 12 bases between. This CDR3 comprises 13 residues. Looked up from germline, CDR1 is ENHRY and CDR2 is SYGVKD. The CDR3 nucleotides read TGTGCCATCATGGCGGGGGCCCCCTACGAGCAGTACTTC. Protein: CAIMAGAPYEQYF.

The chain employs TRBV7-8 and TRBJ2-3, with D uncertain. Trimming pared 1 base from V and 0 bases from J, leaving 11 bases between. This CDR3 is built from 16 residues. Germline loops: CDR1 SGHVS, CDR2 FQNEAQ. The CDR3 loop is CASSLVPEPSTDTQYF. The CDR3 nucleotides are TGTGCCAGCAGCTTAGTACCCGAACCAAGCACAGATACGCAGTATTTT.

Only one count was recorded for this clone. This chain connects TRBV10-3 to TRBJ2-5, with TRBD2 matching 10 bases. The CDR3 length is 15 residues. The V and J ends lost 3 bases and 1 base, in that order; junction bases with no gene match: 2. The germline V gene has CDR1 ENHRY and CDR2 SYGVKD. CDR3 amino acids: CAISDTSGVQETQYF. CDR3 nucleotide sequence: TGTGCCATCAGTGACACTAGCGGGGTCCAAGAGACCCAGTACTTC.

The rearrangement joins TRBV15 to TRBJ2-1; TRBD2 matches 12 bases. V lost 1 base and J lost 4; bases outside the gene matches: 5. The CDR3 is made up of 17 amino acids. From germline, CDR1 is LNHNV and CDR2 YYDKDF (reference sequence). This chain's CDR3 is CATSRVVLAGGYNEQFF. In DNA, the CDR3 is TGTGCCACCAGCAGAGTCGTTCTAGCGGGGGGGTACAATGAGCAGTTCTTC. The whole variable domain, remainder taken from reference TRBV15 and TRBJ2-1, is DAMVIQNPRYQVTQFGKPVTLSCSQTLNHNVMYWYQQKSSQAPKLLFHYYDKDFNNEADTPDNFQSRRPNTSFCFLDIRSPGLGDTAMYLCATSRVVLAGGYNEQFFGPGTRLTVL.

The chain combines TRBV9 with TRBJ2-5; TRBD1 aligns across 7 bases. V lost 2 bases to trimming and J lost 5 bases; unmatched junction nucleotides: 3. The CDR3 has 13 residues. Germline V gene data show CDR1 as SGDLS and CDR2 as YYNGEE. The CDR3, as DNA: TGTGCCAGCAGCGTGAGGGGGCTTGAGACCCAGTACTTC. Translated, it gives CASSVRGLETQYF. The full variable domain, with the rest looked up from reference TRBV9 and TRBJ2-5, is DSGVTQTPKHLITATGQRVTLRCSPRSGDLSVYWYQQSLDQGLQFLIQYYNGEERAKGNILERFSAQQFPDLHSELNLSSLELGDSALYFCASSVRGLETQYFGPGTRLLVL.

V and J are TRBV19 and TRBJ2-7, with 8 bases matching TRBD1. CDR3 length: 13 amino acids. Germline trimming cut 6 bases from V and 2 bases from J; bases unmatched to any gene: 3. The germline CDR1 and CDR2 sequences are LNHDA and SQIVND (reference sequence). CDR3 coding DNA: TGTGCCAGTAGCCCGGGACAGGCCTACGAGCAGTACTTC. Protein sequence: CASSPGQAYEQYF. Variable domain in full (rest from reference TRBV19 and TRBJ2-7): DGGITQSPKYLFRKEGQNVTLSCEQNLNHDAMYWYRQDPGQGLRLIYYSQIVNDFQKGDIAEGYSVSREKKESFPLTVTSAQKNPTAFYLCASSPGQAYEQYFGPGTRLTVT.

The V call is TRBV6-1, the J call TRBJ1-2, with TRBD1 identical over 8 bases. In germline, CDR1 is MNHNS, CDR2 SASEGT. The ends lost 5 bases at V and 8 bases at J; junction bases unmatched: 4. This CDR3 contains 12 residues. The chain's CDR3 is CASSPTGVGYTF. In DNA form, the CDR3 reads TGTGCCAGCAGTCCGACAGGGGTAGGCTACACCTTC.

The gene calls are TRBV27 and TRBJ1-4; no clear D gene. Germline CDR1 is MNHEY and CDR2 is SMNVEV (reference sequence). This CDR3 spans 14 amino acids. Trimming removed 6 bases from V and 0 bases from J, with 8 bases in between. The CDR3 spells CASRDGATNEKLFF. CDR3 DNA sequence: TGTGCCAGCAGGGACGGTGCAACTAATGAAAAACTGTTTTTT.

With respect to this clone: A read error may account for a junction end that differs from germline. The gene calls are TRBV7-2 and TRBJ1-6, with D hard to call. Germline V gene lookup returns CDR1 SGHTA and CDR2 FQGNSA. The CDR3 has 15 residues. DNA for the CDR3: TGTGCCGGCAGCTTAGTATGGGGAGGTAATTCACCCCTCCACTTT. It encodes CAGSLVWGGNSPLHF.

This sequence joins TRBV7-3 and TRBJ2-1; TRBD2 matches 10 bases. The CDR3 length is 13 residues. The germline V gene has CDR1 SGHTA and CDR2 FQGTGA. The junction had 5 bases not matched to a gene; V was cut back by 5 bases and J by 10 bases. This CDR3 is CASSTAGLAEQFF. CDR3 DNA: TGTGCCAGCAGCACGGCGGGACTAGCGGAGCAGTTCTTC.

The gene calls are TRBV5-4 and TRBJ1-2; TRBD1 aligns across 8 bases. This CDR3 has 15 residues. Germline V lookup: CDR1 SGHNT, CDR2 YYREEE (reference sequence). The V and J ends lost 1 base and 3 bases, in that order; junction bases with no gene match: 5. For the CDR3, the DNA is TGTGCCAGCAGCTTGTCAGGGGGCGAATACTATGGCTACACCTTC. Its protein product is CASSLSGGEYYGYTF.

V gene TRBV5-1 combines with J gene TRBJ2-7; D might be TRBD1 (5 bases). This CDR3 spans 15 amino acids. Germline values: CDR1 SGHRS, CDR2 YFSETQ. V was clipped by 1 base and J by 3 bases, with 14 bases between them. The CDR3 sequence is CASSLLGAGDYEQYF. The CDR3 DNA follows: TGCGCCAGCAGCTTGTTAGGGGCAGGAGACTACGAGCAGTACTTC.

Regarding this clone: Other DNA sequences in this sample translate to the same CDR3. The rearrangement links TRBV9 to TRBJ2-2; 12 positions agree with TRBD2. V shed 0 bases and J 6 bases; nucleotides not matched to a gene: 12. The germline V gene has CDR1 SGDLS and CDR2 YYNGEE. This CDR3 is 19 amino acids long. CDR3 region: CASSVGPSGGAGFSGELFF. CDR3 bases: TGTGCCAGCAGCGTAGGGCCTAGCGGGGGGGCCGGTTTCTCCGGGGAGCTGTTTTTT.

This clone has only one observation. The J gene is TRBJ1-6, the V gene TRBV28; D possibly corresponds to TRBD1 (5 bases). The germline CDR1 and CDR2 sequences are MDHEN and SYDVKM. CDR3 length equals 14 residues. The V end was cut by 5 bases, the J end by 3 bases, with 8 bases between. CDR3 nucleotides: TGTGCCAGCAGTATAGGGGACTATAATTCACCCCTCCACTTT. Protein product: CASSIGDYNSPLHF.

This clone occurred once. The gene calls are TRBV19 and TRBJ2-2; D is uncertain. CDR1 is LNHDA, CDR2 SQIVND, per germline (reference sequence). CDR3 length equals 16 residues. Deletions cut 3 bases from V and 4 bases from J, with 15 bases between. The CDR3 reads CASSMDQASGTGELFF. CDR3 in DNA: TGTGCCAGTAGTATGGACCAGGCCTCGGGCACCGGGGAGCTGTTTTTT.

This clone was seen just once. V and J are TRBV5-1 and TRBJ1-6; a weak D match, TRBD1 (6 bases). This CDR3 comprises 15 residues. V was pared by 7 bases and J by 5 bases, with 16 bases between. Germline CDR1 is SGHRS and CDR2 is YFSETQ. For the CDR3, the DNA is TGCGCCAGCGCCCCTTACAGGGCCAATAATTCACCCCTCCACTTT. Encoded protein: CASAPYRANNSPLHF.